The TCR beta chain described here comes from a study of blood T cells in healthy people across ages. On this clonotype: Its antigen remains unidentified.

Primers used in a second PCR of about 7 to 11 cycles were a sample-barcoded 5' primer and a J-beta primer mix. Each cDNA molecule was tagged by a template-switch adaptor that had 12 random nucleotides. One entry per CDR3 protein, called by TCRdb with MiXCR from the 5' RACE reads. This sample carries hundreds of thousands of distinct CDR3 sequences, 40% to 45% of them seen once, and the ten largest clones take approximately 29%. General observations from the study: Comparison with aged donors showed that long-lived donors had more naive CD4+ cells and higher diversity.

The sequenced sample consisted of blood. This TCR was sampled from an elderly man in good health.

The chain's CDR3 is CASSLVTSPLHF. In DNA form, the CDR3 reads TGTGCCAGCAGCTTAGTAACGTCACCCCTCCACTTT. The gene calls are TRBV7-8 and TRBJ1-6, with D unclear. V was clipped by 1 base and J by 10 bases, with 5 bases between them. The CDR3 contains 12 residues. Per germline, CDR1 SGHVS and CDR2 FQNEAQ. Variable domain in full (rest from reference TRBV7-8 and TRBJ1-6): GAGVSQSPRYKVAKRGQDVALRCDPISGHVSLFWYQQALGQGPEFLTYFQNEAQLDKSGLPSDRFFAERPEGSVSTLKIQRTQQEDSAVYLCASSLVTSPLHFGNGTRLTVT.